These T cell receptor beta chains were read from a single sample in a study of T cell responses to AZD1222 COVID-19 vaccine. The data were produced by immunoSEQ multiplex PCR, yet TCRdb's version contains in-frame clones alone and is incomplete. The data show about 73,000 clones, around 80% seen once. The starting material was peripheral blood, obtained 28 days after the second AZD1222 dose. These receptor sequences come from an adult who received the AZD1222 COVID-19 vaccine. Each CDR3 is given with its conserved first and last residue. A D gene is named only where the DNA matches it firmly. Size tells how often a clone was seen (once, few, many) or the class of an expanded clone, and some rows leave it out.

V gene: TRBV30; D gene: TRBD2; clone size: NA; J gene: TRBJ2-5; CDR3 DNA: TGTGCCTGGAGTCGGACTAGCGGGGACAAGACCCAGTACTTC; CDR3 protein: CAWSRTSGDKTQYF
V gene: TRBV13; D gene: TRBD1; clone size: NA; J gene: TRBJ1-1; CDR3 DNA: TGTGCCAGCAGGCCCGGGACAGGGACCTCTGAAGCTTTCTTT; CDR3 protein: CASRPGTGTSEAFF
V gene: TRBV14; D gene: NA; clone size: NA; J gene: TRBJ1-6; CDR3 DNA: TGTGCCAGCAGCCTTACAGAGTCACCCCTCCACTTT; CDR3 protein: CASSLTESPLHF
V gene: TRBV4-1; D gene: NA; clone size: once; J gene: TRBJ2-3; CDR3 DNA: TGCGCCAGCAGCCAAGATATTAGGGCGGGTAGTCTGGATACGCAGTATTTT; CDR3 protein: CASSQDIRAGSLDTQYF
V gene: TRBV27; D gene: NA; clone size: NA; J gene: TRBJ1-6; CDR3 DNA: TGTGCCAGCAGTCCTATTAGGGGGAAAGACTATAATTCACCCCTCCACTTT; CDR3 protein: CASSPIRGKDYNSPLHF
V gene: TRBV29-1; D gene: TRBD2; clone size: once; J gene: TRBJ2-5; CDR3 DNA: TGCAGCGCCTTATTAGCGGGGCCTGAGACCCAGTACTTC; CDR3 protein: CSALLAGPETQYF
V gene: TRBV29-1; D gene: NA; clone size: NA; J gene: TRBJ2-1; CDR3 DNA: TGCAGCACCACATCAAGCAGCGGTACCTACAATGAGCAGTTCTTC; CDR3 protein: CSTTSSSGTYNEQFF
V gene: TRBV5-4; D gene: NA; clone size: NA; J gene: TRBJ1-1; CDR3 DNA: TGTGCCAGCAGCCTGGGCGATTCCCAACCTGAAGCTTTCTTT; CDR3 protein: CASSLGDSQPEAFF
V gene: TRBV5-1; D gene: TRBD1; clone size: few; J gene: TRBJ1-4; CDR3 DNA: TGCGCCAGCAGCCCCGGGACAGGGGATGAAAAACTGTTTTTT; CDR3 protein: CASSPGTGDEKLFF
V gene: TRBV6-2/TRBV6-3; D gene: TRBD1; clone size: NA; J gene: TRBJ2-1; CDR3 DNA: TGTGCCAGCAGTTACCCCCCGACAGGGAATGAGCAGTTCTTC; CDR3 protein: CASSYPPTGNEQFF
V gene: TRBV5-1; D gene: NA; clone size: NA; J gene: TRBJ1-4; CDR3 DNA: TGCGCCAGCAGCTCCAGGGACTTAAATGAAAAACTGTTTTTT; CDR3 protein: CASSSRDLNEKLFF
V gene: TRBV7-2; D gene: NA; clone size: NA; J gene: TRBJ1-3; CDR3 DNA: TGTGCCAGCAGGTCCACAGGGCTCAGTGGAAACACCATATATTTT; CDR3 protein: CASRSTGLSGNTIYF
V gene: TRBV7-8; D gene: NA; clone size: NA; J gene: TRBJ1-5; CDR3 DNA: TGTGCCAGCAGCCCCTTAACCTACACACTCAATCAGCCCCAGCATTTT; CDR3 protein: CASSPLTYTLNQPQHF
V gene: TRBV6-2/TRBV6-3; D gene: NA; clone size: NA; J gene: TRBJ2-1; CDR3 DNA: TGTGCCAGCAGCGACCTACCGGGACGGATAGACAATGAGCAGTTCTTC; CDR3 protein: CASSDLPGRIDNEQFF
V gene: TRBV27; D gene: NA; clone size: once; J gene: TRBJ2-7; CDR3 DNA: TGTGCCAGCGCCAGGGGGGACCCCGCCTACGAGCAGTACTTC; CDR3 protein: CASARGDPAYEQYF
V gene: TRBV6-5; D gene: TRBD1; clone size: NA; J gene: TRBJ1-2; CDR3 DNA: TGTGCCAGCAGTAGACAGGGTGGAAGGTATGGCTACACCTTC; CDR3 protein: CASSRQGGRYGYTF
V gene: TRBV7-6; D gene: TRBD1; clone size: NA; J gene: TRBJ2-6; CDR3 DNA: TGTGCCAGCAGGCCTACAGGGGGCGTCGGCTCTGGGGCCAACGTCCTGACTTTC; CDR3 protein: CASRPTGGVGSGANVLTF
V gene: TRBV7-9; D gene: TRBD2; clone size: NA; J gene: TRBJ2-7; CDR3 DNA: TGTGCCAGCAGCTTAGCCCCTAGCGGGGATGCCTACGAGCAGTACTTC; CDR3 protein: CASSLAPSGDAYEQYF
V gene: TRBV28; D gene: NA; clone size: NA; J gene: TRBJ2-1; CDR3 DNA: TGTGCCAGCAGTCGACTCCCCCATGAGCAGTTCTTC; CDR3 protein: CASSRLPHEQFF
V gene: TRBV29-1; D gene: TRBD1; clone size: NA; J gene: TRBJ2-7; CDR3 DNA: TGCAGCGTTGGGGGGACAGCGGACTACGAGCAGTACTTC; CDR3 protein: CSVGGTADYEQYF
V gene: TRBV6-2/TRBV6-3; D gene: NA; clone size: once; J gene: TRBJ1-6; CDR3 DNA: TGTGCCAGCAGTCGCCTCGATTCACCCCTCCACTTT; CDR3 protein: CASSRLDSPLHF
V gene: TRBV15; D gene: NA; clone size: NA; J gene: TRBJ2-1; CDR3 DNA: TGTGCCACCAGCAGAGATTACCGTCCTAGGGATAATGAGCAGTTCTTC; CDR3 protein: CATSRDYRPRDNEQFF
V gene: TRBV30; D gene: NA; clone size: NA; J gene: TRBJ2-7; CDR3 DNA: TGTGCCTGGAGTAACGGTGCCTACGAGCAGTACTTC; CDR3 protein: CAWSNGAYEQYF
V gene: TRBV2; D gene: NA; clone size: NA; J gene: TRBJ2-3; CDR3 DNA: TGTGCCAGTTCCAGCGGCGCTAGCACAGATACGCAGTATTTT; CDR3 protein: CASSSGASTDTQYF
V gene: TRBV24-1; D gene: TRBD2; clone size: NA; J gene: TRBJ2-5; CDR3 DNA: TGTGCCACCAGTGACCCGTTAGCGGGGGAAGAGACCCAGTACTTC; CDR3 protein: CATSDPLAGEETQYF
V gene: TRBV19; D gene: TRBD1; clone size: NA; J gene: TRBJ2-7; CDR3 DNA: TGTGCCAGTGGGACAGCCCCCTCCGAGCAGTACTTC; CDR3 protein: CASGTAPSEQYF
V gene: TRBV5-5; D gene: NA; clone size: NA; J gene: TRBJ1-6; CDR3 DNA: TGTGCCAGCAGCTTTCGGGAGGCGGAGAGCTCCTATAATTCACCCCTCCACTTT; CDR3 protein: CASSFREAESSYNSPLHF
V gene: TRBV20-1; D gene: NA; clone size: NA; J gene: TRBJ2-7; CDR3 DNA: TGCAGTGCTAGTCCTGCATGGGACACAGCCTACGAGCAGTACTTC; CDR3 protein: CSASPAWDTAYEQYF
V gene: TRBV11-2; D gene: NA; clone size: NA; J gene: TRBJ1-2; CDR3 DNA: TGTGCCAGCAGCTTAAATGGAGGCTATGGCTACACCTTC; CDR3 protein: CASSLNGGYGYTF
V gene: TRBV30; D gene: NA; clone size: NA; J gene: TRBJ1-1; CDR3 DNA: TGTGCCTGGAGTCCCATGGGTGCTGAAGCTTTCTTT; CDR3 protein: CAWSPMGAEAFF
V gene: TRBV2; D gene: NA; clone size: NA; J gene: TRBJ1-2; CDR3 DNA: TGTGCCAGCAGGTTCCAGGGGACCTATGGCTACACCTTC; CDR3 protein: CASRFQGTYGYTF
V gene: TRBV3-1/TRBV3-2; D gene: NA; clone size: NA; J gene: TRBJ1-2; CDR3 DNA: TGTGCCAGCAGCCAAGTTAATTCTGGGGATGGCTACACCTTC; CDR3 protein: CASSQVNSGDGYTF
V gene: TRBV30; D gene: NA; clone size: NA; J gene: TRBJ2-2; CDR3 DNA: TGTGCCTGGAGTGTGACCGCGGGGGAGCTGTTTTTT; CDR3 protein: CAWSVTAGELFF
V gene: TRBV29-1; D gene: TRBD2; clone size: NA; J gene: TRBJ2-1; CDR3 DNA: TGCAGCGGTGGGGGTCTAGCGGGACCCCTAGACAATGAGCAGTTCTTC; CDR3 protein: CSGGGLAGPLDNEQFF
V gene: TRBV27; D gene: TRBD1; clone size: NA; J gene: TRBJ2-1; CDR3 DNA: TGTGCCAGCAGTTTAAGGGACAGGGTGGGTGAGCAGTTCTTC; CDR3 protein: CASSLRDRVGEQFF
V gene: TRBV7-9; D gene: NA; clone size: few; J gene: TRBJ1-2; CDR3 DNA: TGTGCCAGCAGCTTAGCAGGCAGAGCTAACTATGGCTACACCTTC; CDR3 protein: CASSLAGRANYGYTF
V gene: TRBV5-5; D gene: NA; clone size: NA; J gene: TRBJ1-5; CDR3 DNA: TGTGCCAGCAGCCCCAGCCCCCAGAGAAGCGAGCCCCAGCATTTT; CDR3 protein: CASSPSPQRSEPQHF
V gene: TRBV7-2; D gene: NA; clone size: NA; J gene: TRBJ2-5; CDR3 DNA: TGTGCCAGCAACAAGGGGGGGCAAGAGACCCAGTACTTC; CDR3 protein: CASNKGGQETQYF
V gene: TRBV28; D gene: NA; clone size: NA; J gene: TRBJ1-2; CDR3 DNA: TGTGCCAGCAGTTCGGTGTATGGCTACACCTTC; CDR3 protein: CASSSVYGYTF
V gene: TRBV7-8; D gene: TRBD2; clone size: once; J gene: TRBJ2-7; CDR3 DNA: TGTGCCAGCAGCTTGGAACACGTAGCGGGCGCCTACGAGCAGTACTTC; CDR3 protein: CASSLEHVAGAYEQYF
V gene: TRBV19; D gene: NA; clone size: NA; J gene: TRBJ2-3; CDR3 DNA: TGTGCCAGTAGTATAGGTAGTGCGTTCGCAGATACGCAGTATTTT; CDR3 protein: CASSIGSAFADTQYF
V gene: TRBV9; D gene: TRBD2; clone size: once; J gene: TRBJ2-2; CDR3 DNA: TGTGCCAGCAGCTCGCGACTAGCGGTCACCGGGGAGCTGTTTTTT; CDR3 protein: CASSSRLAVTGELFF
V gene: TRBV5-1; D gene: TRBD1; clone size: NA; J gene: TRBJ1-2; CDR3 DNA: TGCGCCAGCAGCACCGGACAGGGGGCGAATGGCTACACCTTC; CDR3 protein: CASSTGQGANGYTF
V gene: TRBV5-6; D gene: TRBD1; clone size: NA; J gene: TRBJ1-2; CDR3 DNA: TGTGCCAGCAGCTTCCCGGGACAGGGAGTGTATGGCTACACCTTC; CDR3 protein: CASSFPGQGVYGYTF
V gene: TRBV11-2; D gene: NA; clone size: few; J gene: TRBJ2-7; CDR3 DNA: TGTGCCAGCAGCTTGAACCAGTACTCCTACGAGCAGTACTTC; CDR3 protein: CASSLNQYSYEQYF
V gene: TRBV12-3/TRBV12-4; D gene: NA; clone size: NA; J gene: TRBJ2-3; CDR3 DNA: TGTGCCAGCAGTACTAGTACAGATACGCAGTATTTT; CDR3 protein: CASSTSTDTQYF
V gene: TRBV13; D gene: TRBD1; clone size: NA; J gene: TRBJ2-3; CDR3 DNA: TGTGCCAGCAGCTACGGACAGGGGACCACAGATACGCAGTATTTT; CDR3 protein: CASSYGQGTTDTQYF
V gene: TRBV2; D gene: NA; clone size: NA; J gene: TRBJ1-5; CDR3 DNA: TGTGCCTCAATCGACACGGAGGATCAGCCCCAGCATTTT; CDR3 protein: CASIDTEDQPQHF
V gene: TRBV11-3; D gene: NA; clone size: NA; J gene: TRBJ2-2; CDR3 DNA: TGTGCCAGCAACCAAAGGGACGGGGAGCTGTTTTTT; CDR3 protein: CASNQRDGELFF
V gene: TRBV28; D gene: TRBD2; clone size: NA; J gene: TRBJ2-1; CDR3 DNA: TGTGCCAGCAGTTTATTTGCGGGAGGCTACAATGAGCAGTTCTTC; CDR3 protein: CASSLFAGGYNEQFF